Listed here are 17 T cell receptor beta chains from one sample, sequenced in a study of blood T cell repertoires in COVID-19. Profiling relied on immunoSEQ multiplex PCR, and the TCRdb table lists in-frame clones only, not all of them. The repertoire includes approximately 170,000 clones, approximately 85% of them detected once, and approximately 6.9% sits in the top ten. Specimen: peripheral blood. The receptors were gathered from a man at least 80 years old with COVID-19, enrolled during active disease.

The chain is built from TRBV18 and TRBJ1-5; maybe TRBD1 (5 bases). V shed 6 bases and J shed 2 bases, with 8 bases lying between them. CDR3 length: 13 residues. Germline V gene data show CDR1 as KGHSH and CDR2 as LQKENI. CDR3 amino acids: CASSRVGNQPQHF. For the CDR3, the DNA is TGTGCCAGCTCCAGGGTCGGCAATCAGCCCCAGCATTTT.

The V gene is TRBV6-6, the J gene TRBJ1-5; D is undetermined. The CDR3 loop spans 16 amino acids. V shed 7 bases and J shed 2 bases, with 18 bases lying between them. Germline V gene data show CDR1 as MNHNY and CDR2 as SVGAGI (reference sequence). The DNA for the CDR3 is TGTGCCAGCACCCCGACGGAGCCGAAGGGCAATCAGCCCCAGCATTTT. Translated, it gives CASTPTEPKGNQPQHF.

The J gene is TRBJ1-1, the V gene TRBV4-1, with D perhaps TRBD1 (5 bases). In germline, CDR1 is MGHRA, CDR2 YSYEKL. Between the trimmed V and J ends, which lost 4 bases and 5 bases, there was a span of 11 bases. There are 13 residues in the CDR3. The CDR3 here is CASSRPTATEAFF. The CDR3 DNA reads TGCGCCAGCAGCCGACCGACAGCGACTGAAGCTTTCTTT.

J is TRBJ2-1 and V is TRBV15; 7 positions agree with TRBD2. The V gene's germline CDR1 is LNHNV and CDR2 YYDKDF (reference sequence). CDR3 size: 14 residues. Trimming at V came to 8 bases and at J to 0 bases, leaving 4 bases not matched to a gene. The CDR3 protein is CATQTSSSYNEQFF. CDR3 nucleotides: TGTGCCACCCAGACTAGCTCCTCCTACAATGAGCAGTTCTTC.

This chain uses TRBV6-5 with TRBJ2-7; TRBD2 is a possible D gene (7 bases). The CDR3 is 14 amino acids. Per the germline V gene, CDR1 is MNHEY and CDR2 is SVGAGI. The V and J ends lost 6 bases and 6 bases respectively, with 18 bases between them. DNA of the CDR3: TGTGCCAGCAGCCCCCTAGGGGGGGGGAGCGAGCAGTACTTC. As protein: CASSPLGGGSEQYF.

The genes are TRBV12-3 or TRBV12-4 and TRBJ2-5; D gene ambiguous. V was shortened by 1 base and J by 2 bases, with 5 bases between the two germline ends. The CDR3 totals 13 residues. The CDR3 reads CASSLGVQETQYF. The CDR3 bases are TGTGCCAGCAGTTTAGGAGTTCAAGAGACCCAGTACTTC.

The chain links TRBV29-1 to TRBJ2-2; 9 nucleotides align to TRBD1. V shed 6 bases, J shed 1 base, and the junction held 3 bases outside the gene matches. The germline V gene encodes CDR1 SQVTM and CDR2 ANQGSEA. The CDR3 is 14 amino acids. CDR3 bases: TGCAGCGTCGCGGGACAGGGGAACACCGGGGAGCTGTTTTTT. Translating it yields CSVAGQGNTGELFF.

The gene calls are TRBV5-4 and TRBJ2-2; D might be TRBD1 (6 bases). Germline V gene data show CDR1 as SGHNT and CDR2 as YYREEE (reference sequence). The CDR3 totals 16 residues. Trimming stripped 5 bases from V and 0 bases from J, with 14 bases between. CDR3 sequence: CASSYPRGANTGELFF. CDR3 in DNA: TGTGCCAGCAGTTACCCCAGGGGAGCGAACACCGGGGAGCTGTTTTTT.

This chain connects TRBV10-3 to TRBJ2-6; D perhaps matches TRBD1 (5 bases). Trimming took off 2 bases at V and 4 bases at J, with 12 bases between the two ends. The germline V gene has CDR1 ENHRY and CDR2 SYGVKD. The CDR3 consists of 16 residues. CDR3 sequence reads: CAISEGAGAGANVLTF. The CDR3 region has the DNA TGTGCCATCAGTGAGGGGGCAGGTGCCGGGGCCAACGTCCTGACTTTC.

V usage is TRBV5-1 and J usage is TRBJ1-1; TRBD1 matches at 12 bases. Germline-derived CDR1 and CDR2 are SGHRS and YFSETQ. The V gene end was trimmed by 4 bases and the J gene end by 3 bases; junction bases not matched to a gene: 10. The CDR3 has 17 residues. CDR3 DNA: TGCGCCAGCAGCCTCGGGACAGGGGGCACCTTGTACACTGAAGCTTTCTTT. It yields the protein CASSLGTGGTLYTEAFF.

The chain has TRBV4-2 and TRBJ2-3, with D possibly TRBD1 on 5 matching bases. Germline-derived CDR1 and CDR2 are LGHNA and YNFKEQ. There are 16 residues in the CDR3. Trimming shortened V by 4 bases and J by 2 bases, and 16 bases separated the two germline ends. The CDR3: CASSPEGNRPTDTQYF. CDR3 nucleotide sequence: TGTGCCAGCAGCCCGGAAGGTAACAGGCCCACAGATACGCAGTATTTT.

The genes are TRBV6-5 and TRBJ2-7; 9 bases agree with TRBD1. Germline trimming cut 6 bases from V and 6 bases from J; bases unmatched to any gene: 3. There are 12 residues in the CDR3. CDR1 is MNHEY and CDR2 is SVGAGI in the germline V gene. CDR3 loop: CASRSTGGEQYF. CDR3 coding DNA: TGTGCCAGCAGGTCGACAGGGGGCGAGCAGTACTTC.

This clone is a singleton in its sample. V usage is TRBV20-1 and J usage is TRBJ2-5; D call uncertain. The length of the CDR3 is 13 residues. Germline V gene lookup returns CDR1 DFQATT and CDR2 SNEGSKA (reference sequence). V shed 3 bases and J shed 2 bases, with 10 bases lying between them. CDR3 sequence: CSASSSQQETQYF. CDR3 sequence (DNA): TGCAGTGCTAGTTCATCCCAACAAGAGACCCAGTACTTC.

The chain carries TRBV6-1 and TRBJ2-3; the D gene is possibly TRBD1 (5 bases). Trimming pared 0 bases from V and 2 bases from J, leaving 12 bases between. The CDR3 contains 16 residues. CDR1 MNHNS and CDR2 SASEGT come from the germline V gene. DNA for the CDR3: TGTGCCAGCAGTGAAGCCCGTACAGGTCTCACAGATACGCAGTATTTT. It yields the protein CASSEARTGLTDTQYF.

The chain is built from TRBV14 and TRBJ1-1; 8 nucleotides agree with TRBD1. CDR1 SGHDN and CDR2 FVKESK come from the germline V gene. The CDR3 loop spans 16 amino acids. Trimming took 4 bases from V and 0 from J; bases not matched to a gene: 7. CDR3 region: CASSPDRGLMNTEAFF. In DNA, the CDR3 is TGTGCCAGCAGCCCCGACAGGGGCCTAATGAACACTGAAGCTTTCTTT.

This chain links TRBV18 with TRBJ2-1, with TRBD1 matching 9 bases. CDR3 length: 15 residues. CDR1 KGHSH and CDR2 LQKENI come from the germline V gene. V lost 3 bases to trimming and J lost 7 bases; unmatched junction nucleotides: 7. CDR3 in amino acids: CASSPRDRALNEQFF. CDR3 nucleotides: TGTGCCAGCTCACCCCGGGACAGGGCCCTTAATGAGCAGTTCTTC.

The rearrangement uses TRBV28 and TRBJ2-5; 10 nucleotides align to TRBD1. The CDR3 contains 15 residues. The junction had 4 bases not matched to a gene; V was cut back by 2 bases and J by 4 bases. Germline assignment: CDR1 MDHEN and CDR2 SYDVKM. CDR3 sequence (DNA): TGTGCCAGCAGTTTACGGACAGGGGGTCGAGAGACCCAGTACTTC. Translated, it gives CASSLRTGGRETQYF.